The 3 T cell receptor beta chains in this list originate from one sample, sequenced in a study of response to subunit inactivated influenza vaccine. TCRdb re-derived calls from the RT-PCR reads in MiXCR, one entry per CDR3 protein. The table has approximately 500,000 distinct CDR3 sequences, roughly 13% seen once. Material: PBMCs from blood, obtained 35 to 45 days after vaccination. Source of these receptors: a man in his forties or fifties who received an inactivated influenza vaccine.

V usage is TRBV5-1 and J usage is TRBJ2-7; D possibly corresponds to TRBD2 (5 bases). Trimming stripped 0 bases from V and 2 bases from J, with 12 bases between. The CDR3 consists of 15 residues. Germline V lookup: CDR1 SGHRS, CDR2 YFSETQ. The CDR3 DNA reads TGCGCCAGCAGCTTGGAGGGAGTCGTGACCTACGAGCAGTACTTC. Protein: CASSLEGVVTYEQYF.

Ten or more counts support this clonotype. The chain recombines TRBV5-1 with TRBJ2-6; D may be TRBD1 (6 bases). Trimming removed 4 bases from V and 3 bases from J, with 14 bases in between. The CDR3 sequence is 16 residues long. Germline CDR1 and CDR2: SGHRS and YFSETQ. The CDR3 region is CASSVQTGNGANVLTF. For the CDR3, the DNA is TGCGCCAGCAGCGTCCAAACAGGGAATGGGGCCAACGTCCTGACTTTC.

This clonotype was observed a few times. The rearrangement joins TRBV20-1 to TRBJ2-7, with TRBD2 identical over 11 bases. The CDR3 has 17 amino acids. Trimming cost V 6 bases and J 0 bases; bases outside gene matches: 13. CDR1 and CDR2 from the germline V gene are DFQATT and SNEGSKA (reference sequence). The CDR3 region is CSARKVAGGPLSYEQYF. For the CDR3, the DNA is TGCAGTGCAAGAAAAGTAGCGGGAGGGCCTCTCTCCTACGAGCAGTACTTC.